Detailed here is one TCR beta chain. The CDR3 runs to 13 residues. V shed 6 bases and J shed 3 bases, with 12 bases lying between them. Germline CDR1 MNHEY, CDR2 SMNVEV (reference sequence). The data were obtained in a study of shared clonotypes between healthy human individuals. Measured with immunoSEQ multiplex PCR; TCRdb has only the in-frame clones, and not every one. The data contain 2.3 million or so clones, 85% to 95% of them singletons. The chain has TRBV27 and TRBJ2-7, with D uncertain. The TCR sequence derives from a man between 18 and 35 years old in good health. Some clones in this sample may be carry-over from other donors' samples. Sequencing used naive CD4+ T cells from PBMCs. Subset reported: CD45RA+ positively selected. CDR3 residues: CASSHRWDYEQYF. The DNA of the CDR3 is TGTGCCAGCAGCCACAGATGGGACTACGAGCAGTACTTC.